Listed below are T cell receptor beta chains from one sample, sequenced in a study of T cell responses to AZD1222 COVID-19 vaccine. Clones were sequenced by immunoSEQ multiplex PCR, and TCRdb holds only the in-frame ones, with some missing. The sample lists about 120,000 clones; around 90% were seen once. Sequencing used peripheral blood, obtained 28 days after the second AZD1222 dose. All receptors derive from an adult who received the AZD1222 COVID-19 vaccine. Both conserved end residues are trimmed from each CDR3.

>TRBV4-3
ASSQADTTYNEQF
>TRBV7-7
ASSLAWQAEQY
>TRBV27
ASRRDRAVNTEAF
>TRBV6-1
ASSGLGRAGNQPQH
>TRBV19
ASRVVGLKGNEKLF
>TRBV30
AWRKGTYEQY
>TRBV5-4
ASEKASGGATGELF
>TRBV4-3
ASSQDLPGGEQF
>TRBV10-2
ASKGGTGNEKLF
>TRBV6-5
ATSTGYTEAF
>TRBV5-1
ASSLARTGNTEAF
>TRBV9
ASSLEGARDTQY
>TRBV9
ASSVGQGSEKLF
>TRBV7-2
ASSLVAGSSYNEQF
>TRBV6-5
ASSYSEETSYNEQF
>TRBV6-6
ASSYGESNQPQH
>TRBV13
ASSLGSGGEQY
>TRBV2
ASSENRNSPLH
>TRBV7-2
ASSGKPSGNTIY
>TRBV5-6
ASSVPEGKLF
>TRBV2
ATERTGTHGYT
>TRBV7-9
ASSQDRDTYNEQF
>TRBV10-3
AIKEGSNQPQH
>TRBV4-2
ASSQAGANTEAF
>TRBV11-2
ASSRTAPVVEAF
>TRBV6-5
ASTYSLNSPLH
>TRBV27
ASGTGSSYNSPLH
>TRBV18
ASSPVGGHTGELF
>TRBV7-2
ASESGTSGNTIY
>TRBV30
AWSATGTGYGYT
>TRBV7-2
ASSLVQGDGYT
>TRBV10-3
AIRTLAGGSTDTQY
>TRBV4-1
ASSLLIFGDYNEQF
>TRBV7-8
ASSPILTGSGYT
>TRBV10-3
AISAVGDLGTEAF
>TRBV19
ASSFWQKNTEAF
>TRBV2
ASTLYTQATGGDYEQY
>TRBV15
ATSRDRTGGYGAWANVLT
>TRBV7-2
ASSPYRMNTEAF
>TRBV9
ASSVSQQETQY
>TRBV30
AWRSMKVAYGYT
>TRBV18
ASSPGLAGGRWLADEQF
>TRBV19
ASSMHVELNTEAF
>TRBV7-2
ASSPTRTRGTGELF
>TRBV25-1
ASSDRGSNYGYT
>TRBV7-3
ASSPGVNQPQH
>TRBV4-3
ASSQDFGLAGEDLTDTQY
>TRBV19
ASSYRGAGATDTQY
>TRBV9
ASSPNPLDYEQY
>TRBV11-2
ASSLEYRDGEAF
>TRBV6-5
ASSPEGAYGYT
>TRBV28
ASGGPLGNEKLF
>TRBV9
ASSPRGKGSYNEQF
>TRBV6-4
ASSDSGRVNYGYT
>TRBV7-9
ASSLRTSGGHSYEQY
>TRBV19
ASSITGGSYNEQF
>TRBV4-3
ASSHGQRYGYT
>TRBV25-1
ASSALTSGSIL
>TRBV4-2
ASSQRGRTGELF